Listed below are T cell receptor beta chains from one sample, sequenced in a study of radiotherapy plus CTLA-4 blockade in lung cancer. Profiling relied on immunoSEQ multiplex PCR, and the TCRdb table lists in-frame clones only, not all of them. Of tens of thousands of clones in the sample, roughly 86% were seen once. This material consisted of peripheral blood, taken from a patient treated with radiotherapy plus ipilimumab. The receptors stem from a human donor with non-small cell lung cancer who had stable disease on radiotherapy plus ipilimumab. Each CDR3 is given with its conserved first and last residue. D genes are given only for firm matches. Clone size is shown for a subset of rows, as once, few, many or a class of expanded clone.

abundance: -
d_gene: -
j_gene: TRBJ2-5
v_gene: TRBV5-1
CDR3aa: CASRGETQYF
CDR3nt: TGCGCCAGCAGAGGCGAGACCCAGTACTTC

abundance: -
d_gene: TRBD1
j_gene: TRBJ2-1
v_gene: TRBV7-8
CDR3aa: CASSLATRGRRARYNEQFF
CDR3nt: TGTGCCAGCAGCTTAGCGACCAGGGGGCGCAGAGCCCGTTACAATGAGCAGTTCTTC

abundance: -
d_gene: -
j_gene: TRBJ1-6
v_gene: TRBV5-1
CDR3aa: CASSLSGTVNSPLHF
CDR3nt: TGCGCCAGCAGCTTGTCGGGCACAGTAAATTCACCCCTCCACTTT

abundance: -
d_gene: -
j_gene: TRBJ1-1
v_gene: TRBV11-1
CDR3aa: CASSLRQAAFF
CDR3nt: TGTGCCAGCAGCCTAAGACAGGCGGCTTTCTTT

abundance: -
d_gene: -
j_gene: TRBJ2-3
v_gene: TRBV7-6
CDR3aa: CASSLVWGTDTQYF
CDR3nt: TGTGCCAGCAGCTTAGTGTGGGGGACAGATACGCAGTATTTT

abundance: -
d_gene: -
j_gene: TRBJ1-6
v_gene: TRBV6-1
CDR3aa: CASSKTGGSSSPLHF
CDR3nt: TGTGCCAGCAGCAAAACCGGAGGCAGTTCTTCACCCCTCCACTTT

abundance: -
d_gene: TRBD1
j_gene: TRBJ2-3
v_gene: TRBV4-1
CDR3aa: CASSQGRRTGPTDTQYF
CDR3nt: TGCGCCAGCAGCCAAGGAAGAAGGACAGGCCCCACAGATACGCAGTATTTT

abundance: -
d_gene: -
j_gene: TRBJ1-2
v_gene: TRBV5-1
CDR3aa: CASTGGHGYTF
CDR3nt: TGCGCCAGCACGGGGGGGCATGGCTACACCTTC

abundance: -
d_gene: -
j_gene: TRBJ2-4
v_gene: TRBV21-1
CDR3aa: CASRGSLAKNIQYF
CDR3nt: TGTGCCAGCAGAGGCTCACTAGCCAAAAACATTCAGTACTTC

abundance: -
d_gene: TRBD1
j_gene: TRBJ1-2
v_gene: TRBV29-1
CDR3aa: CKIQGVDYGYTF
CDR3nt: TGCAAAATTCAGGGGGTTGACTATGGCTACACCTTC

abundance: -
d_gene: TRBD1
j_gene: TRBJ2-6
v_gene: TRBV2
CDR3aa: CASTGQGAGANVLTF
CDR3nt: TGTGCCAGCACAGGACAGGGGGCCGGGGCCAACGTCCTGACTTTC

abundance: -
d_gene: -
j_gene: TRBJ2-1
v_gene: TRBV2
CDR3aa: CASSRLGGPTSNEQFF
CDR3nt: TGTGCCAGCAGTCGGCTCGGGGGGCCTACTTCCAATGAGCAGTTCTTC

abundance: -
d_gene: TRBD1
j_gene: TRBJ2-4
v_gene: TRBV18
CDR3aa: CASSSNRGRDIQYF
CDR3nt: TGTGCCAGCTCTTCCAACAGGGGGCGGGACATTCAGTACTTC

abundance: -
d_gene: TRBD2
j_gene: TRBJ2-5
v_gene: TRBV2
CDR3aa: CASSAVGSAGGETQYF
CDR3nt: TGTGCCAGCAGCGCTGTCGGTTCGGCGGGAGGGGAGACCCAGTACTTC

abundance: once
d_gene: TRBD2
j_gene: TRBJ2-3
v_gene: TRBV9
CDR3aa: CASSVGISGSMDTQYF
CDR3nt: TGTGCCAGCAGCGTAGGAATTAGCGGGAGTATGGATACGCAGTATTTT

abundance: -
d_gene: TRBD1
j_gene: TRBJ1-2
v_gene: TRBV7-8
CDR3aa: CASSLGTGYGYTF
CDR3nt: TGTGCCAGCAGCTTAGGGACAGGGTACGGCTACACCTTC

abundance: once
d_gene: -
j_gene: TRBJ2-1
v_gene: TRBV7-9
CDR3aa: CASRSPGGRWGLTDEQFF
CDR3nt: TGTGCCAGCAGATCCCCTGGTGGGCGCTGGGGACTTACGGATGAGCAGTTCTTC

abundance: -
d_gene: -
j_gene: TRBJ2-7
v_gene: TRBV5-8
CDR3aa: CASSMAGPTYEQYF
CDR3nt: TGTGCCAGCAGCATGGCCGGACCAACCTACGAGCAGTACTTC

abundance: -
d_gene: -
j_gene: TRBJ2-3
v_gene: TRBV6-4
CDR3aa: CASSDAPGGHTGTQYF
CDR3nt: TGTGCCAGCAGTGACGCTCCGGGGGGACACACAGGTACGCAGTATTTT

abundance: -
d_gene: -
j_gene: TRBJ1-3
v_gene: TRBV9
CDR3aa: CASQRGNTIYF
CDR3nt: TGTGCCAGCCAGAGGGGAAACACCATATATTTT

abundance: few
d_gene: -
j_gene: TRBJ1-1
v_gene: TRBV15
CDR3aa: CATSRDSVKAEAFF
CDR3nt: TGTGCCACCAGCAGAGATAGTGTCAAGGCTGAAGCTTTCTTT

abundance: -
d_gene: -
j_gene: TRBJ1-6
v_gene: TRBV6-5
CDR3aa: CASSFRQSYNSPLHF
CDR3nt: TGTGCCAGCAGTTTTCGGCAGAGTTATAATTCACCCCTCCACTTT

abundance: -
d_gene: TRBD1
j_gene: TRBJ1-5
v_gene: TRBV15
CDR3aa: CATSRVGTGRGQPQHF
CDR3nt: TGTGCCACCAGCAGAGTGGGGACAGGAAGGGGACAGCCCCAGCATTTT

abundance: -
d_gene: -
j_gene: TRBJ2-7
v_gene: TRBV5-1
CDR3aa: CASSRISTGTDWYF
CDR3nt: TGCGCCAGCAGCCGTATAAGTACAGGGACTGACTGGTACTTC

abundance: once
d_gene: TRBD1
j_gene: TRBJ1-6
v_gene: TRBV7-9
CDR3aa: CASSLQGALNSPLHF
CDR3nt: TGTGCCAGCAGCCTTCAGGGGGCCCTGAATTCACCCCTCCACTTT

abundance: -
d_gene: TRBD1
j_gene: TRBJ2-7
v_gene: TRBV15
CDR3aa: CATSRDPGQVYEQYF
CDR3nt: TGTGCCACCAGCAGAGATCCGGGACAGGTATACGAGCAGTACTTC

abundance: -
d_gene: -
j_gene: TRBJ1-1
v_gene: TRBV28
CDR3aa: CASSFTFAMNTEAFF
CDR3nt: TGTGCCAGCAGTTTTACTTTCGCTATGAACACTGAAGCTTTCTTT

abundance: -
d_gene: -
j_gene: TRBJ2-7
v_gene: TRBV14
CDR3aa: CASSQEGETYEQYF
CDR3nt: TGTGCCAGCAGCCAAGAAGGAGAGACCTACGAGCAGTACTTC